The text below deals with one T cell receptor (beta chain). The sample is drawn from a study of T cell responses to AZD1222 COVID-19 vaccine. With 1 base removed from V and 11 bases from J, the gap between germline ends came to 11 bases. The CDR3 has 12 amino acids. The protocol was immunoSEQ multiplex PCR, while the TCRdb copy is restricted to in-frame clones and leaves out a portion. Altogether about 80,000 clones are present, roughly 85% being singletons, with the ten largest covering about 10%. The chain links TRBV12-3 or TRBV12-4 to TRBJ1-2; the D gene is possibly TRBD1 (5 bases). The clonotype was recovered from an adult who received the AZD1222 COVID-19 vaccine. The sequencing here drew on peripheral blood, taken 28 days after the second AZD1222 dose. The chain's CDR3 is CASSLGTPVYTF. The CDR3, as DNA: TGTGCCAGCAGTTTAGGGACACCTGTATACACCTTC.